The 29 T cell receptor beta chains listed next were all sequenced from one sample in a study of blood T cells in healthy people across ages. A sample-barcoded 5' primer and a J-beta primer mix were used in a second PCR of about 7 to 12 cycles. Via MiXCR, TCRdb re-called the 5' RACE reads, giving one row per CDR3 protein. Of 650,000 or so distinct CDR3 sequences listed, around 50% were seen once; the top ten hold around an eighth. Source material: blood. The receptor set was obtained from a woman at least 80 years old in good health.

This clonotype showed up many times. The CDR3 loop reads CASSQGWGVTEAFF. CDR3 sequence (DNA): TGTGCCAGCAGCCAAGGATGGGGGGTCACTGAAGCTTTCTTT. The chain is built from TRBV3-1 and TRBJ1-1; a weak D match, TRBD1 (5 bases). The CDR3 covers 14 residues. Germline CDR1 LGHDT, CDR2 YNNKEL (reference sequence). Trimming cost V 1 base and J 4 bases, with 10 bases left between them.

This clonotype was picked up a small number of times. The V call is TRBV5-4, the J call TRBJ1-5; 7 bases align to TRBD1. Per germline, CDR1 SGHNT and CDR2 YYREEE (reference sequence). CDR3 size: 15 residues. The V and J ends lost 0 bases and 4 bases, in that order; junction bases with no gene match: 4. The chain's CDR3 is CASSLDGQANQPQHF. The CDR3 DNA is TGTGCCAGCAGCTTGGATGGACAGGCGAATCAGCCCCAGCATTTT.

J is TRBJ2-4 and V is TRBV5-1, with 12 bases aligning to TRBD2. Germline V gene data show CDR1 as SGHRS and CDR2 as YFSETQ. V trimming: 4 bases; J trimming: 13 bases; junction bases outside the gene matches: 12. The CDR3 is made up of 15 amino acids. This chain's CDR3 is CASSPTSGSILEQYF. The CDR3 nucleotides are TGCGCCAGCAGCCCGACTAGCGGGAGTATACTTGAGCAGTACTTC.

CDR3 in DNA: TGTGCCAGCAGCTTAGAGCGGACCTACGAGCAGTACTTC. Protein: CASSLERTYEQYF. This sequence joins TRBV7-8 and TRBJ2-5; D is perhaps TRBD2 (5 bases). The last part of the DNA fits TRBJ2-7 better; the J call may be wrong. The CDR3 is 13 amino acids. From germline, CDR1 is SGHVS and CDR2 FQNEAQ.

This clonotype was observed at least ten times. J is TRBJ2-3 and V is TRBV6-5; possible D gene TRBD2, 5 bases. Trimming pared 2 bases from V and 1 base from J, leaving 13 bases between. CDR3 length: 16 amino acids. Germline-derived CDR1 and CDR2 are MNHEY and SVGAGI. CDR3 DNA sequence: TGTGCCAGCAGTTACACGAGGGAGTGGGGCACAGATACGCAGTATTTT. Translating gives CASSYTREWGTDTQYF.

J is TRBJ2-7 and V is TRBV12-3 or TRBV12-4; a possible D gene is TRBD1 (7 bases). Trimming removed 5 bases at V and 9 bases at J, with 14 bases between. This CDR3 region has 12 residues. In DNA form, the CDR3 reads TGTGCCAGCAGTACAGGGGAGACTAGGCAGTACTTC. Translating gives CASSTGETRQYF.

This chain connects TRBV5-1 to TRBJ1-2; tentatively, D is TRBD1 (6 bases). V was pared by 2 bases and J by 4 bases, with 12 bases between. This CDR3 comprises 14 residues. Germline V CDR1 and CDR2: SGHRS, YFSETQ. The CDR3 DNA sequence: TGCGCCAGCAGCTTAATTGGACAGTTCTATGGCTACACCTTC. Protein: CASSLIGQFYGYTF.

The chain joins TRBV5-1 to TRBJ2-3; D is perhaps TRBD1 (5 bases). Germline assignment: CDR1 SGHRS and CDR2 YFSETQ. The V end was cut by 1 base, the J end by 6 bases, with 12 bases between. The CDR3 spans 14 residues. DNA for the CDR3: TGCGCCAGCAGCTTGACTCGTCCAGGGGATACGCAGTATTTT. Translation: CASSLTRPGDTQYF.

The chain couples TRBV20-1 to TRBJ1-1, with D possibly TRBD1 on 5 matching bases. V was cut by 0 bases and J by 7 bases, with 15 bases left in between. In germline, CDR1 is DFQATT, CDR2 SNEGSKA (reference sequence). This CDR3 comprises 14 residues. CDR3 in amino acids: CSARELLGVGEAFF. CDR3 in DNA: TGCAGTGCTAGAGAACTTCTGGGGGTCGGTGAAGCTTTCTTT.

This sequence joins TRBV3-1 and TRBJ2-3, with a weak D call TRBD1 (6 bases). The germline gives CDR1 LGHDT, CDR2 YNNKEL (reference sequence). The CDR3 length is 15 residues. The V end lost 4 bases, the J end lost 6 bases, and 17 bases lay between the germline ends. CDR3 residues: CASSLWLGQTDTQYF. The CDR3 DNA follows: TGTGCCAGCAGCCTTTGGCTCGGACAGACGGATACGCAGTATTTT.

This clonotype has just one count. A much more abundant neighbour one base away suggests this may be a read error. The chain recombines TRBV9 with TRBJ1-2; the D is unclear. Germline assignment: CDR1 SGDLS and CDR2 YYNGEE. This CDR3 is 13 amino acids long. The CDR3 DNA follows: TGTGCCTGCAGCGTAGTGGGGTCCTATGGCTACACCTTC. It encodes CACSVVGSYGYTF.

This clonotype was observed at least ten times. The V and J genes are TRBV20-1 and TRBJ2-1; TRBD1 agrees at 9 bases. Unmatched junction bases numbered 12, after V lost 4 bases and J lost 2 bases. CDR1 is DFQATT and CDR2 is SNEGSKA in the germline V gene (reference sequence). The CDR3 is 17 residues long. CDR3 sequence reads: CSAKNRGLPSAYNEQFF. The CDR3 DNA follows: TGCAGTGCTAAGAACAGGGGGCTTCCTTCAGCCTACAATGAGCAGTTCTTC.

This chain uses TRBV12-3 or TRBV12-4 with TRBJ1-1; D gene unclear. CDR3 length: 14 amino acids. V was pared by 9 bases and J by 3 bases, with 17 bases between. The CDR3 bases are TGTGCCAGTACAACTTGGAAGATTTACACTGAAGCTTTCTTT. Amino acid sequence: CASTTWKIYTEAFF.

This clonotype was counted only a few times. The chain is built from TRBV2 and TRBJ2-7; 7 bases match TRBD1. The CDR3 length is 14 residues. Trimming took 6 bases from V and 7 from J; bases not matched to a gene: 12. Germline V gene data show CDR1 as SNHLY and CDR2 as FYNNEI. The CDR3 nucleotides read TGTGCCAGCAGGGTGACAGGGCCTGACAATGAGCAGTACTTC. Encoded protein: CASRVTGPDNEQYF.

The chain uses TRBV6-1 and TRBJ2-1, with D maybe TRBD2 (6 bases). Germline assignment: CDR1 MNHNS and CDR2 SASEGT. Trimming shortened V by 4 bases and J by 5 bases, and 15 bases separated the two germline ends. This CDR3 has 15 residues. CDR3 region: CASSGYGGRDNEQFF. The CDR3 DNA sequence: TGTGCCAGCAGTGGGTACGGGGGACGGGACAATGAGCAGTTCTTC.

This clonotype was observed at least ten times. The chain has TRBV7-7 and TRBJ2-1, with 8 bases that match TRBD2. The CDR3 is made up of 14 amino acids. Germline lookup yields CDR1 SSHAT and CDR2 FNYEAQ (reference sequence). Trimming at V came to 3 bases and at J to 12 bases, leaving 10 bases not matched to a gene. In DNA, the CDR3 is TGTGCCAGCAGCTTTGGAAATAGCGGGGAAGGGCAGTTCTTC. It encodes CASSFGNSGEGQFF.

This clonotype has a handful of counts. V usage is TRBV29-1 and J usage is TRBJ2-3; the match to TRBD1 covers 9 bases. After removal of 6 bases from V and 3 bases from J, the junction contained 19 bases not matched to a gene. CDR1 is SQVTM, CDR2 ANQGSEA, per germline. The CDR3 runs to 18 residues. The CDR3 loop is CSVARTLIGTGNTDTQYF. Here the CDR3 DNA reads TGCAGCGTCGCGCGGACGTTGATAGGGACAGGGAATACAGATACGCAGTATTTT.

With respect to this clonotype: A much larger clone is a single base away; this may be a read error. V gene TRBV12-3 or TRBV12-4 combines with J gene TRBJ1-5; a weak D match, TRBD1 (5 bases). Trimming stripped 5 bases from V and 7 bases from J, with 12 bases between. There are 13 residues in the CDR3. The CDR3: CASSRGIVQPQHF. DNA of the CDR3: TGTGCCAGCAGTAGGGGAATAGTCCAGCCCCAGCATTTT.

This rearrangement joins TRBV28 to TRBJ2-2; 12 bases fit TRBD1. Germline lookup yields CDR1 MDHEN and CDR2 SYDVKM. This CDR3 comprises 18 residues. The V gene end was trimmed by 5 bases and the J gene end by 7 bases; junction bases not matched to a gene: 14. The CDR3 DNA follows: TGTGCCAGCAGTCCTATTCCGGGACAGGGGGCGCCGGGCGGGGAGCTGTTTTTT. This encodes CASSPIPGQGAPGGELFF.

This chain joins TRBV2 and TRBJ2-5; D perhaps matches TRBD1 (6 bases). This CDR3 comprises 14 residues. The V end lost 5 bases, the J end lost 5 bases, and 15 bases lay between the germline ends. Germline V gene data show CDR1 as SNHLY and CDR2 as FYNNEI. In DNA, the CDR3 is TGTGCCAGCAGTACCTGGGGGCCTGGGGAGACCCAGTACTTC. It encodes CASSTWGPGETQYF.

The rearrangement links TRBV5-1 to TRBJ2-7; D is unclear. CDR3 length: 14 residues. The V gene's germline CDR1 is SGHRS and CDR2 YFSETQ. Deletions cut 4 bases from V and 4 bases from J, with 15 bases between. Here the CDR3 DNA reads TGCGCCAGCAGCCCGACCTTGGAGCCTTACGAGCAGTACTTC. Translation gives CASSPTLEPYEQYF.

This clonotype was recorded at least ten times. This chain links TRBV12-3 or TRBV12-4 with TRBJ1-4; TRBD1 is a possible D gene (5 bases). V was clipped by 3 bases and J by 0 bases, with 11 bases between them. This CDR3 has 16 amino acids. The chain's CDR3 is CASSFGGGATNEKLFF. The CDR3 DNA reads as TGTGCCAGCAGTTTTGGAGGAGGGGCAACTAATGAAAAACTGTTTTTT.

The rearrangement joins TRBV28 to TRBJ2-3; the D gene is possibly TRBD2 (6 bases). V was trimmed by 10 bases and J by 0 bases, leaving 17 bases between them. The germline V gene encodes CDR1 MDHEN and CDR2 SYDVKM. This CDR3 spans 15 amino acids. The CDR3 region has the DNA TGTGCCACCAGGGAGCCCAGCGGGAGCACAGATACGCAGTATTTT. Translating it yields CATREPSGSTDTQYF. The variable domain in full, with the rest retrieved from reference TRBV28 and TRBJ2-3, is DVKVTQSSRYLVKRTGEKVFLECVQDMDHENMFWYRQDPGLGLRLIYFSYDVKMKEKGDIPEGYSVSREKKERFSLILESASTNQTSMYLCATREPSGSTDTQYFGPGTRLTVL.

The rearrangement links TRBV5-1 to TRBJ2-1; tentatively, D is TRBD1 or TRBD2 (6 bases each). CDR3 size: 16 residues. Germline-derived CDR1 and CDR2 are SGHRS and YFSETQ. The ends were cut back, 7 bases at V and 1 base at J, with 18 bases in the middle. CDR3 amino acids: CASSYGGGGSYNEQFF. The CDR3 DNA reads TGCGCCAGCTCCTACGGAGGGGGAGGTTCCTACAATGAGCAGTTCTTC.

Of note for this clonotype: This could be a read error, since a much larger clone is one nucleotide away. The chain carries TRBV12-3 or TRBV12-4 and TRBJ1-4; the match to TRBD1 covers 8 bases. This CDR3 is 16 amino acids long. The junction had 13 bases not matched to a gene; V was cut back by 7 bases and J by 6 bases. CDR3 residues: CASTHAGDRQDEKLFF. CDR3 DNA sequence: TGTGCCAGCACTCATGCCGGGGACAGGCAAGATGAAAAACTGTTTTTT.

The chain joins TRBV20-1 to TRBJ1-1; 10 bases agree with TRBD1. This CDR3 comprises 15 residues. The V and J ends lost 0 bases and 4 bases, in that order; junction bases with no gene match: 5. Germline V gene lookup returns CDR1 DFQATT and CDR2 SNEGSKA (reference sequence). CDR3 region: CSARDLDRGGTEAFF. The CDR3 nucleotides read TGCAGTGCTAGAGATTTGGACAGGGGGGGCACTGAAGCTTTCTTT.

Worth noting for this clonotype: A much larger clone sits a single nucleotide away, making a read error possible. The V gene is TRBV4-3, the J gene TRBJ2-7, with 12 bases that match TRBD1. This CDR3 comprises 14 residues. With V trimmed by 5 bases and J by 7 bases, 6 bases remained unmatched. Germline assignment: CDR1 LGHNA and CDR2 YSLEER. CDR3 in amino acids: CASSYGTGGGEQYF. The CDR3 DNA sequence: TGCGCCAGCAGCTATGGGACAGGGGGCGGTGAGCAGTACTTC.

The chain has TRBV4-1 and TRBJ2-3; 7 bases are shared with TRBD1. CDR3 length: 18 amino acids. CDR1 and CDR2 (germline): MGHRA, YSYEKL. Germline trimming cut 1 base from V and 5 bases from J; bases unmatched to any gene: 15. The CDR3: CASSQGLARQGRKDTQYF. The CDR3 DNA reads as TGCGCCAGCAGCCAAGGTCTTGCGCGACAGGGTAGGAAAGATACGCAGTATTTT.

This chain joins TRBV4-2 and TRBJ2-3; 10 bases agree with TRBD2. The CDR3 is made up of 15 amino acids. V shed 4 bases, J shed 8 bases, and the junction held 9 bases outside the gene matches. Germline values: CDR1 LGHNA, CDR2 YNFKEQ. This CDR3 is CASSLTSGDGGTQYF. The CDR3 DNA follows: TGTGCCAGCAGCCTAACTAGCGGGGATGGAGGTACGCAGTATTTT.